This T cell receptor (beta chain) was retrieved from a study of cytomegalovirus exposure and HLA in healthy donors. As for the study in general: Researchers previously reported finding fewer than 140 million unique TCR beta sequences from 150 million to 200 million T cells. Study-level findings and limits: Several of the most significant clusters appeared linked to common viral pathogens, based on a later analysis. Per a later analysis, 15,000 to 20,000 TCR beta sequences showed association with HLA alleles at 0.05 false discovery rate. The listing of roughly 160 TCR beta chains classed them as cytomegalovirus-associated.

In the PCR, 60 Vbeta and 13 Jbeta primers were used. Assay used: immunoSEQ multiplex PCR; TCRdb lists only in-frame clones, some missing. Of 100,000 to 150,000 clones listed, 80% were seen once; the top ten hold roughly 4%. The CDR3 has 15 residues. The V end lost 1 base, the J end lost 7 bases, and 16 bases lay between the germline ends. Looked up from germline, CDR1 is SGHTA and CDR2 is FQGTGA. This clone is a singleton in its sample. What it binds is not known. The sequencing sample was made of PBMCs. This clonotype was sampled from a woman aged 40 to 50 in good health and CMV-seronegative. This chain uses TRBV7-3 with TRBJ2-5; possibly TRBD2 for D (5 bases). In nucleotides, the CDR3 is TGTGCCAGCAGCTTAAAGGCGGGCTACTCAGCGACCCAGTACTTC. Its translation: CASSLKAGYSATQYF.